This T cell receptor beta chain was found in a study of vaccination and CD4 T cells after COVID-19. Overall study: Ranging from 14 to 241, the interval between dose two and post-vaccine sampling had a median of approximately 77 days.

V was trimmed by 6 bases and J by 0 bases, leaving 9 bases between them. There are 13 residues in the CDR3. Germline V gene data show CDR1 as DFQATT and CDR2 as SNEGSKA (reference sequence). TCRdb called the PCR reads again in MiXCR, with one record for every CDR3 protein. The repertoire holds over 15,000 distinct CDR3 sequences, about 70% seen once, with about 1.1% in the top ten. This clonotype has just a few counts. The antigen remains unidentified. Whole-study findings and limits: Convalescent patients gained a median approximately 89% of their reactive clones only post-vaccination.

J is TRBJ1-3 and V is TRBV20-1; D ambiguous. The sequences come from CD4+ T cells from blood, collected after SARS-CoV-2 vaccination. The receptor comes from a human donor who had recovered from COVID-19. The CDR3: CSASEGSGNTIYF. CDR3 bases: TGCAGTGCGAGTGAGGGCTCTGGAAACACCATATATTTT.